This TCR beta chain comes out of a study of vaccination and CD4 T cells after COVID-19. Study details: Each of the control cultures got a CEFX pool, an HIV-1 Nef pool, or no peptide.

Regarding this clonotype: No antigen is known for it.

Cultured CD4+ T cell DNA underwent sequencing with the Oncomine TCR Beta short-read assay. In this case, cultured CD4+ T cells provided the extracted genomic DNA. TCRdb re-called the PCR reads through MiXCR, storing one row per CDR3 protein. This table has about 12,000 distinct CDR3 sequences, 55% to 65% appearing once. CDR1 is DFQATT and CDR2 is SNEGSKA in the germline V gene (reference sequence). This CDR3 is 18 amino acids long. V was pared by 3 bases and J by 5 bases, with 18 bases of the junction left unmatched. The treatment: approximately 9-day PBMC culture with coronavirus spike peptide pools or control peptides (ViraFEST assay). Fresh IL-2 medium was used to replace half of the medium on days 3 and 7.

The chain recombines TRBV20-1 with TRBJ2-5; 10 nucleotides line up with TRBD2. The sequence came from a human donor who had recovered from COVID-19. Sequencing used CD4+ T cells from blood, cultured in vitro, obtained before SARS-CoV-2 vaccination. CDR3 nucleotide sequence: TGCAGTGCTAGCACTAGCGGGAAGATATATTTTGGCGCCGAGACCCAGTACTTC. Translating gives CSASTSGKIYFGAETQYF.